The rows below give T cell receptor beta chains drawn from one sample of a study of blood T cell repertoires in COVID-19. Libraries were prepared by immunoSEQ multiplex PCR; TCRdb keeps only in-frame clonotypes and omits some of them. The table shows 200,000 to 250,000 clones, with less than 85% occurring only once. Sequencing used peripheral blood. These receptors came from a woman aged 65 to 85 with acute or convalescent COVID-19. The CDR3 runs from the conserved cysteine through the conserved F or W. The D gene is left open where the match is weak. Clone size appears in some rows only: once, few, many, or a class for an expanded clone.

size: -; D: -; J: TRBJ1-6; V: TRBV5-1; CDR3: CASSRGQTQNSPLHF; DNA: TGCGCCAGCAGCCGGGGACAAACGCAGAATTCACCCCTCCACTTT
size: -; D: -; J: TRBJ2-3; V: TRBV19; CDR3: CASQGLSASTDTQYF; DNA: TGTGCCAGCCAGGGACTCTCGGCTAGCACAGATACGCAGTATTTT
size: -; D: TRBD1; J: TRBJ2-3; V: TRBV4-1; CDR3: CASVDRGARDTQYF; DNA: TGCGCCAGCGTAGACAGGGGAGCCCGAGATACGCAGTATTTT
size: -; D: -; J: TRBJ2-7; V: TRBV7-2; CDR3: CASSLGSLAYEQYF; DNA: TGTGCCAGCAGCTTAGGGAGCCTGGCCTACGAGCAGTACTTC
size: -; D: -; J: TRBJ2-2; V: TRBV2; CDR3: CASSARVNTGELFF; DNA: TGTGCCAGCAGTGCCCGGGTCAACACCGGGGAGCTGTTTTTT
size: once; D: TRBD1; J: TRBJ1-3; V: TRBV3-1/TRBV3-2; CDR3: CASSPRGPLFSGNTIYF; DNA: TGTGCCAGCAGCCCAAGGGGGCCCTTATTCTCTGGAAACACCATATATTTT
size: -; D: -; J: TRBJ1-5; V: TRBV7-2; CDR3: CASSTPSGSFGQPQHF; DNA: TGTGCCAGCAGCACACCCTCAGGGTCCTTTGGACAGCCCCAGCATTTT
size: -; D: TRBD1; J: TRBJ2-5; V: TRBV2; CDR3: CASADFRGMETQYF; DNA: TGTGCCAGCGCTGATTTCAGGGGGATGGAGACCCAGTACTTC
size: -; D: TRBD2; J: TRBJ2-1; V: TRBV10-3; CDR3: CAISETLAGGRRDEQFF; DNA: TGTGCCATCAGTGAGACGCTAGCGGGGGGGCGTAGGGATGAGCAGTTCTTC
size: -; D: -; J: TRBJ2-5; V: TRBV7-2; CDR3: CASSLSSRTETQYF; DNA: TGTGCCAGCAGCTTATCTTCTAGAACCGAGACCCAGTACTTC
size: few; D: -; J: TRBJ1-1; V: TRBV5-1; CDR3: CASSSQGNTEAFF; DNA: TGCGCCAGCAGCTCACAGGGGAACACTGAAGCTTTCTTT
size: -; D: -; J: TRBJ2-3; V: TRBV7-3; CDR3: CASSLSLTDTQYF; DNA: TGTGCCAGCAGCTTAAGTCTCACAGATACGCAGTATTTT
size: -; D: -; J: TRBJ1-1; V: TRBV5-1; CDR3: CASSFVSGSTEAFF; DNA: TGCGCCAGCAGCTTTGTGTCAGGTAGCACTGAAGCTTTCTTT
size: -; D: TRBD2; J: TRBJ2-2; V: TRBV7-2; CDR3: CASSSKRGLGELFF; DNA: TGTGCCAGCAGCTCAAAGCGGGGGTTGGGGGAGCTGTTTTTT
size: -; D: -; J: TRBJ2-1; V: TRBV30; CDR3: CAWIRGNEQFF; DNA: TGTGCCTGGATTAGGGGCAATGAGCAGTTCTTC
size: -; D: -; J: TRBJ1-1; V: TRBV5-1; CDR3: CASSSGQPNTEAFF; DNA: TGCGCCAGCAGCTCAGGACAGCCGAACACTGAAGCTTTCTTT
size: -; D: -; J: TRBJ2-3; V: TRBV7-8; CDR3: CASSLFTETDTQYF; DNA: TGTGCCAGCAGCTTATTTACAGAAACAGATACGCAGTATTTT
size: once; D: TRBD1; J: TRBJ1-6; V: TRBV3-1/TRBV3-2; CDR3: CASKGQGNSPLHF; DNA: TGTGCCAGCAAGGGACAGGGCAATTCACCCCTCCACTTT
size: -; D: TRBD1; J: TRBJ1-1; V: TRBV5-1; CDR3: CASSSQGADTEAFF; DNA: TGCGCCAGCAGCTCACAGGGGGCAGACACTGAAGCTTTCTTT
size: -; D: -; J: TRBJ1-1; V: TRBV30; CDR3: CAWSVPGSPFTEAFF; DNA: TGTGCCTGGAGTGTACCAGGGTCACCGTTCACTGAAGCTTTCTTT
size: -; D: -; J: TRBJ2-3; V: TRBV6-5; CDR3: CASSQTGLTDTQYF; DNA: TGTGCCAGCTCCCAGACAGGTCTCACAGATACGCAGTATTTT
size: -; D: TRBD2; J: TRBJ2-5; V: TRBV4-1; CDR3: CASSPRGLEETQYF; DNA: TGCGCCAGCAGCCCCCGCGGACTAGAAGAGACCCAGTACTTC
size: -; D: -; J: TRBJ1-4; V: TRBV6-2/TRBV6-3; CDR3: CASSTGGTNEKLFF; DNA: TGTGCCAGCAGTACTGGGGGGACTAATGAAAAACTGTTTTTT
size: -; D: -; J: TRBJ1-2; V: TRBV5-5; CDR3: CASSTLPGGANYGYTF; DNA: TGTGCCAGCAGCACTCTCCCGGGGGGCGCTAACTATGGCTACACCTTC